Shown below are 25 T cell receptor beta chains from a single sample sequenced in a study of CD8 T cells in ankylosing spondylitis. Study results and caveats: What appeared characteristic of ankylosing spondylitis blood was a TCR beta motif of 7 or 8 highly homologous variants.

These receptors' targets are unknown. From the 5' RACE reads, TCRdb called clonotypes with MiXCR, one entry per CDR3 protein. The sample records 650,000 to 800,000 distinct CDR3 sequences, 15% to 20% being singletons. Sequencing input: blood, either unsorted or a sorted T cell fraction (not recorded which). Source of these receptors: a male donor with ankylosing spondylitis.

V and J are TRBV7-9 and TRBJ2-1, with TRBD2 matching over 13 bases. CDR1 and CDR2 (germline): SEHNR, FQNEAQ (reference sequence). The trim removed 3 bases at V and 6 bases at J, leaving 5 bases unmatched. The CDR3 loop spans 16 amino acids. This CDR3 reads CASSFFTSGRGNEQFF. The DNA for the CDR3 is TGTGCCAGCAGCTTTTTTACTAGCGGGAGGGGCAATGAGCAGTTCTTC.

V usage is TRBV2 and J usage is TRBJ2-1; a possible D gene is TRBD2 (5 bases). The V end lost 0 bases, the J end lost 7 bases, and 10 bases lay between the germline ends. Germline CDR1 SNHLY, CDR2 FYNNEI. There are 14 residues in the CDR3. CDR3 bases: TGTGCCAGCAGTGAAGCGAGCCTAGCTAATGAGCAGTTCTTC. It is translated as CASSEASLANEQFF.

This clonotype was seen a handful of times. This chain uses TRBV7-9 with TRBJ1-6, with 8 bases matching TRBD1. This CDR3 is built from 15 residues. From germline, CDR1 is SEHNR and CDR2 FQNEAQ (reference sequence). The V segment lost 4 bases and the J segment 8 bases; nucleotides outside the gene matches: 7. The CDR3 sequence: CASSSGQVTDSPLHF. The CDR3 DNA is TGTGCCAGCAGCTCGGGACAGGTTACGGATTCACCCCTCCACTTT.

This clonotype was found many times. A much larger clone is a single base away; this may be a read error. The CDR3 spells CASSYWDTYEQYF. For the CDR3, the DNA is TGTGCCAGCAGTTACTGGGACACCTACGAGCAGTACTTC. V and J are TRBV6-2 or TRBV6-3 and TRBJ2-7; the D gene is possibly TRBD1 (6 bases). V was clipped by 1 base and J by 2 bases, with 6 bases between them. The V gene's germline CDR1 is MNHEY and CDR2 SVGEGT. The CDR3 length is 13 residues.

This chain joins TRBV7-9 and TRBJ1-3; perhaps TRBD1 as D (5 bases). The CDR3 is 14 residues long. Germline lookup yields CDR1 SEHNR and CDR2 FQNEAQ (reference sequence). The germline V and J ends were trimmed by 7 bases and 8 bases, with 18 bases remaining between them. DNA of the CDR3: TGTGCCAGCACCCATAAGGGGATCGGAGACACCATATATTTT. Translation gives CASTHKGIGDTIYF. Full variable domain (remainder filled in from reference TRBV7-9 and TRBJ1-3): DTGVSQNPRHKITKRGQNVTFRCDPISEHNRLYWYRQTLGQGPEFLTYFQNEAQLEKSRLLSDRFSAERPKGSFSTLEIQRTEQGDSAMYLCASTHKGIGDTIYFGEGSWLTVV.

V and J are TRBV6-2 or TRBV6-3 and TRBJ2-7; 7 positions agree with TRBD2. V gave up 7 bases and J gave up 9 bases; unmatched junction bases: 15. The CDR3 is 14 residues long. Germline V gives CDR1 MNHEY, CDR2 SVGEGT. The CDR3 DNA reads TGTGCCAGCACCTTCGGGAGCGGGATTACGATGCAGTACTTC. This sequence encodes CASTFGSGITMQYF.

This clonotype has ten or more counts. The chain couples TRBV20-1 to TRBJ1-6; 7 bases agree with TRBD1. Germline assignment: CDR1 DFQATT and CDR2 SNEGSKA (reference sequence). CDR3 length equals 14 residues. Germline trimming cut 6 bases from V and 7 bases from J; bases unmatched to any gene: 9. CDR3 in amino acids: CSAPNRGSNSPLHF. For the CDR3, the DNA is TGCAGTGCCCCTAACAGGGGAAGCAATTCACCCCTCCACTTT.

This clonotype was detected a few times. The chain carries TRBV12-3 or TRBV12-4 and TRBJ2-7; D possibly corresponds to TRBD1 (7 bases). Deletions cut 3 bases from V and 5 bases from J, with 14 bases between. The CDR3 sequence is 14 residues long. The CDR3 DNA reads TGTGCCAGCAGTTTGGTTCCAGGGGGGAACGAGCAGTACTTC. Residues: CASSLVPGGNEQYF.

This clonotype was seen more than once but under ten times. This chain uses TRBV30 with TRBJ2-1, with a possible D match to TRBD2 (6 bases). Trimming pared 3 bases from V and 0 bases from J, leaving 15 bases between. Germline lookup yields CDR1 GTSNPN and CDR2 SVGIG (reference sequence). This CDR3 is built from 16 residues. The CDR3 spells CAWRGEATYSYNEQFF. Written as DNA, the CDR3 is TGTGCCTGGAGAGGGGAGGCTACCTACTCCTACAATGAGCAGTTCTTC.

In its sample, this clonotype was seen a few times. CDR3 residues: CASSQEIAGTYNEQFF. Written as DNA, the CDR3 is TGTGCCAGCAGCCAAGAGATTGCGGGTACCTACAATGAGCAGTTCTTC. The chain carries TRBV3-1 and TRBJ2-1, with D maybe TRBD2 (5 bases). CDR1 LGHDT and CDR2 YNNKEL come from the germline V gene (reference sequence). This CDR3 comprises 16 residues. V lost 0 bases and J lost 2, with 11 bases in between.

The chain uses TRBV11-2 and TRBJ2-4, with 7 bases fitting TRBD1. This CDR3 has 16 residues. Germline values: CDR1 SGHAT, CDR2 FQNNGV. Unmatched junction bases numbered 11, after V lost 0 bases and J lost 9 bases. Here the CDR3 reads CASSLEGGSSRGIQYF. CDR3 sequence (DNA): TGTGCCAGCAGCTTAGAAGGGGGCAGCTCGAGAGGCATTCAGTACTTC.

Many counts were recorded for this clonotype. The chain uses TRBV24-1 and TRBJ1-1; 9 positions agree with TRBD1. Germline lookup yields CDR1 KGHDR and CDR2 SFDVKD. With V trimmed by 3 bases and J by 10 bases, 2 bases remained unmatched. This CDR3 is built from 12 residues. The CDR3 coding sequence is TGTGCCACCAGTGATGGGACAGGGAGAGCTTTCTTT. It translates to CATSDGTGRAFF.

This clonotype was picked up a small number of times. The chain carries TRBV25-1 and TRBJ2-3; D could derive from TRBD1 or TRBD2 (5 bases each). This CDR3 is built from 13 residues. V was clipped by 3 bases and J by 1 base, with 5 bases between them. The V gene's germline CDR1 is MGHDK and CDR2 SYGVNS. The CDR3 coding sequence is TGTGCCAGCAGTGAGGGGGGCACAGATACGCAGTATTTT. Amino acid sequence: CASSEGGTDTQYF.

V and J are TRBV9 and TRBJ2-3; D is possibly TRBD1 or TRBD2 (5 bases each). Deletions cut 4 bases from V and 0 bases from J, with 15 bases between. This CDR3 spans 16 amino acids. Germline V gene lookup returns CDR1 SGDLS and CDR2 YYNGEE. This chain's CDR3 is CASSLQRGRSTDTQYF. The DNA for the CDR3 is TGTGCCAGCAGCCTCCAGAGGGGCAGGAGCACAGATACGCAGTATTTT.

This clonotype was detected only a few times. The rearrangement joins TRBV5-1 to TRBJ2-2; no firm D call. Trimming left V 2 bases short and J 2 bases short, with 10 bases between. Germline lookup yields CDR1 SGHRS and CDR2 YFSETQ. The CDR3 has 15 residues. The CDR3 here is CASSLTARNTGELFF. Written as DNA, the CDR3 is TGCGCCAGCAGCTTAACCGCCCGCAACACCGGGGAGCTGTTTTTT.

This clonotype has a handful of counts. The chain couples TRBV11-2 to TRBJ1-2; TRBD1 aligns across 9 bases. Unmatched junction bases numbered 15, after V lost 3 bases and J lost 4 bases. CDR3 length equals 18 residues. The germline CDR1 and CDR2 sequences are SGHAT and FQNNGV. CDR3 in DNA: TGTGCCAGCAGCTTTGTCAGCCAAGATCGGGACAGGGTCTATGGCTACACCTTC. Its protein product is CASSFVSQDRDRVYGYTF.

V is TRBV28 and J is TRBJ2-3; D gene uncertain. This CDR3 contains 13 residues. Germline V gene lookup returns CDR1 MDHEN and CDR2 SYDVKM. Trimming stripped 6 bases from V and 6 bases from J, with 13 bases between. The CDR3 spells CASSLTQTDTQYF. For the CDR3, the DNA is TGTGCCAGCAGCCTCACTCAAACCGATACGCAGTATTTT.

This clonotype was picked up a small number of times. This sequence joins TRBV5-1 and TRBJ1-1; possibly TRBD1 for D (5 bases). Germline loops: CDR1 SGHRS, CDR2 YFSETQ. The CDR3 sequence is 14 residues long. The V and J ends lost 4 bases and 1 base respectively, with 11 bases between them. The CDR3 bases are TGCGCCAGCAGCAGGGAGACAGCGAACACTGAAGCTTTCTTT. It translates to CASSRETANTEAFF.

The gene calls are TRBV27 and TRBJ2-5, with unresolved D. The V end lost 7 bases, the J end lost 4 bases, and 4 bases lay between the germline ends. CDR1 MNHEY and CDR2 SMNVEV come from the germline V gene (reference sequence). CDR3 length equals 10 residues. The CDR3 region is CASIRETQYF. The CDR3 DNA reads TGTGCCAGCATTCGAGAGACCCAGTACTTC.

The rearrangement links TRBV27 to TRBJ2-3; D may be TRBD1 or TRBD2 (5 bases each). V shed 0 bases and J shed 4 bases, with 14 bases lying between them. Germline CDR1 MNHEY, CDR2 SMNVEV (reference sequence). This CDR3 comprises 16 residues. CDR3 sequence reads: CASSLSWGRGADTQYF. The CDR3 nucleotides read TGTGCCAGCAGTTTATCGTGGGGACGGGGCGCAGATACGCAGTATTTT.

This clonotype was found a few times. V is TRBV20-1 and J is TRBJ2-1; 7 nucleotides match TRBD2. This CDR3 comprises 10 residues. CDR1 and CDR2 (germline): DFQATT, SNEGSKA (reference sequence). Here the CDR3 reads CGLGDYWQFF. The CDR3 nucleotides read TGCGGATTGGGGGACTACTGGCAGTTCTTC.

Many counts were recorded for this clonotype. V gene TRBV29-1 combines with J gene TRBJ2-5; D not certain. V was trimmed by 5 bases and J by 2 bases, leaving 6 bases between them. The CDR3 is 11 amino acids. Germline loops: CDR1 SQVTM, CDR2 ANQGSEA. CDR3: CSVSRQETQYF. The CDR3 DNA sequence: TGCAGCGTTTCCCGACAAGAGACCCAGTACTTC.

The chain uses TRBV6-5 and TRBJ1-3; D remains ambiguous. The CDR3 is made up of 13 amino acids. V lost 11 bases, J lost 0 bases, and 11 bases lay in between. In germline, CDR1 is MNHEY, CDR2 SVGAGI. The CDR3 sequence is CAGRSYSGNTIYF. Here the CDR3 DNA reads TGTGCCGGCCGCAGTTACTCTGGAAACACCATATATTTT.

The chain uses TRBV7-9 and TRBJ1-2; 7 nucleotides match TRBD1. J lost 8 bases, V lost 6 bases, and 12 bases had no gene match. From germline, CDR1 is SEHNR and CDR2 FQNEAQ (reference sequence). The CDR3 contains 14 residues. The CDR3 sequence is CASRRTGERGGYTF. CDR3 DNA: TGTGCCAGCAGAAGGACAGGTGAACGGGGAGGCTACACCTTC.

This chain joins TRBV7-9 and TRBJ1-1; D is possibly TRBD1 (5 bases). Germline assignment: CDR1 SEHNR and CDR2 FQNEAQ (reference sequence). The CDR3 sequence is 15 residues long. V was clipped by 4 bases and J by 6 bases, with 18 bases between them. This CDR3 is CASSSFGGVRPEAFF. CDR3 nucleotide sequence: TGTGCCAGCAGCTCATTCGGGGGGGTACGGCCTGAAGCTTTCTTT.